One and the same sample provided the 15 T cell receptor beta chains below, sequenced in a study of liver allograft versus peripheral blood T cells. Across the study: Within transplanted livers, the T cell receptor repertoires were examined and compared against the repertoires present in the peripheral blood of liver transplant recipients.

TCRdb fed the reads into MiXCR, producing one record per CDR3 protein. The repertoire includes 1,500 to 2,000 distinct CDR3 sequences, about 15% of them detected once, and 6% to 7% sits in the top ten. These receptors were collected from a human patient who had a liver transplant. Some T cells here may be from the graft donor.

The CDR3 region has the DNA TGTGCCAGCAGCTTAGAGCTGGGAAACTCACCCCTCCACTTT. Translating gives CASSLELGNSPLHF. J is TRBJ1-6 and V is TRBV7-2; D call uncertain. The germline gives CDR1 SGHTA, CDR2 FQGNSA. Between the trimmed V and J ends, which lost 1 base and 10 bases, there was a span of 11 bases. There are 14 residues in the CDR3. The whole variable domain, remainder taken from reference TRBV7-2 and TRBJ1-6, is GAGVSQSPSNKVTEKGKDVELRCDPISGHTALYWYRQSLGQGLEFLIYFQGNSAPDKSGLPSDRFSAERTGGSVSTLTIQRTQQEDSAVYLCASSLELGNSPLHFGNGTRLTVT.

This clonotype rates as medium-sized (0.01 to 0.1%). The chain joins TRBV5-5 to TRBJ1-4; D gene uncertain. This CDR3 is built from 14 residues. Between the trimmed V and J ends, which lost 4 bases and 8 bases, there was a span of 15 bases. Germline lookup yields CDR1 SGHKS and CDR2 YYEKEE (reference sequence). The CDR3 DNA reads as TGTGCCAGCAGCCTCGGCAGGTACACAGAAAAACTGTTTTTT. It codes for CASSLGRYTEKLFF.

Within the sample, this clonotype is medium-sized. CDR3 residues: CASSYQSVFETFF. The CDR3 DNA sequence: TGTGCCAGCAGTTACCAGAGCGTCTTCGAGACTTTCTTT. This rearrangement joins TRBV6-6 to TRBJ1-1; D unresolved. V was trimmed by 2 bases and J by 12 bases, leaving 16 bases between them. The CDR3 contains 13 residues. CDR1 and CDR2 (germline): MNHNY, SVGAGI (reference sequence).

This clonotype is judged medium-sized. The V gene is TRBV6-1, the J gene TRBJ2-1; no definite D call. The V end lost 6 bases, the J end lost 4 bases, and 7 bases lay between the germline ends. Germline CDR1 is MNHNS and CDR2 is SASEGT. The CDR3 runs to 12 residues. CDR3 amino acids: CASSDAYNEQFF. The CDR3 DNA reads as TGTGCCAGCAGCGATGCGTACAATGAGCAGTTCTTC.

Notes on this clonotype: It may be a read error: a sequence one base away is much more abundant. The chain's CDR3 is CASSESGSGPQETQYF. The CDR3 DNA follows: TGTGCCAGCAGTGAAAGTGGTAGCGGACCTCAAGAGACCCAGTACTTC. The rearrangement links TRBV12-3 or TRBV12-4 to TRBJ2-5, with D maybe TRBD2 (6 bases). The V end was cut by 5 bases, the J end by 2 bases, with 18 bases between. CDR3 size: 16 residues.

This clonotype rates as medium-sized. This sequence joins TRBV12-3 or TRBV12-4 and TRBJ1-4; D ambiguous. V was trimmed by 6 bases and J by 7 bases, leaving 6 bases between them. The CDR3 covers 11 residues. In DNA, the CDR3 is TGTGCCAGCAGCCGGACTGAAAAACTGTTTTTT. Translation gives CASSRTEKLFF.

This rearrangement joins TRBV2 to TRBJ1-6, with 7 bases that match TRBD1. Germline assignment: CDR1 SNHLY and CDR2 FYNNEI. CDR3 size: 16 residues. V gave up 3 bases and J gave up 8 bases; unmatched junction bases: 10. DNA of the CDR3: TGTGCCAGCAGTGATCCCGGGAGGGGGCAGGATTCACCCCTCCACTTT. This translates into CASSDPGRGQDSPLHF. Filled out from reference TRBV2 and TRBJ1-6, the complete variable domain reads EPEVTQTPSHQVTQMGQEVILRCVPISNHLYFYWYRQILGQKVEFLVSFYNNEISEKSEIFDDQFSVERPDGSNFTLKIRSTKLEDSAMYFCASSDPGRGQDSPLHFGNGTRLTVT.

This clonotype is judged medium-sized. The rearrangement joins TRBV9 to TRBJ2-7, with 16 bases that match TRBD2. In germline, CDR1 is SGDLS, CDR2 YYNGEE. J was trimmed by 7 bases and V by 0 bases; bases with no gene match: 10. CDR3 length: 18 amino acids. CDR3 sequence (DNA): TGTGCCAGCAGCGTAGAGGTTAAGGGGACTAGCGGGAGGGGGGAGCAGTACTTC. Translation: CASSVEVKGTSGRGEQYF.

The chain combines TRBV9 with TRBJ2-7, with D uncertain. This CDR3 comprises 11 residues. Looked up from germline, CDR1 is SGDLS and CDR2 is YYNGEE. V lost 5 bases and J 3 bases, leaving 6 bases between the germline ends. In DNA form, the CDR3 reads TGTGCCAGCAGTCGCGGCTACGAGCAGTACTTC. Translated, it gives CASSRGYEQYF. The complete variable domain, with remaining parts taken from reference TRBV9 and TRBJ2-7, reads DSGVTQTPKHLITATGQRVTLRCSPRSGDLSVYWYQQSLDQGLQFLIQYYNGEERAKGNILERFSAQQFPDLHSELNLSSLELGDSALYFCASSRGYEQYFGPGTRLTVT.

Of note for this clonotype: A much bigger clone sits one base away, suggesting this may be a read error. This rearrangement joins TRBV6-2 or TRBV6-3 to TRBJ2-7; weak D call: TRBD2 (6 bases). The V gene's germline CDR1 is MNHEY and CDR2 SVGEGT. Trimming removed 6 bases at V and 3 bases at J, with 18 bases between. CDR3 length equals 15 residues. CDR3 in amino acids: CASSVPGAGNYEQYF. CDR3 sequence (DNA): TGTGCCAGCAGCGTACCCGGGGCGGGGAACTACGAGCAGTACTTC.

Remarks on this clonotype: This likely came from a read error, as a far larger clone is one base away. The V call is TRBV6-5, the J call TRBJ2-7, with D possibly matching TRBD1 (6 bases). Trimming removed 5 bases from V and 5 bases from J, with 13 bases in between. Per the germline V gene, CDR1 is MNHEY and CDR2 is SVGAGI. This CDR3 is 13 amino acids long. The CDR3 bases are TGTGCCAGCAGTGGGGTACAGGGAAACGAGCAGTACTTC. Its protein product is CASSGVQGNEQYF.

This clonotype is medium-sized in the sample. The rearrangement uses TRBV6-5 and TRBJ2-3; 7 positions match TRBD1. Trimming took 5 bases from V and 0 from J; bases not matched to a gene: 2. Per germline, CDR1 MNHEY and CDR2 SVGAGI. This CDR3 is 14 amino acids long. CDR3 DNA sequence: TGTGCCAGCAGTACCAGGGGGAGCACAGATACGCAGTATTTT. Its protein is CASSTRGSTDTQYF.

This chain connects TRBV5-6 to TRBJ1-6, with 9 positions matching TRBD1. The CDR3 loop spans 17 amino acids. V shed 2 bases and J 7 bases; nucleotides not matched to a gene: 10. The germline V gene encodes CDR1 SGHDT and CDR2 YYEEEE. CDR3 residues: CASSLSDRGNWNSPLHF. The CDR3 DNA sequence: TGTGCCAGCAGCTTATCGGACAGGGGAAATTGGAATTCACCCCTCCACTTT.

This clonotype is judged medium-sized. This chain uses TRBV19 with TRBJ1-1, with unresolved D. Trimming stripped 3 bases from V and 5 bases from J, with 7 bases between. Germline-derived CDR1 and CDR2 are LNHDA and SQIVND (reference sequence). This CDR3 is built from 12 residues. The CDR3 bases are TGTGCCAGTAGTATTCTCGGGACTGAAGCTTTCTTT. Its translation: CASSILGTEAFF.

About this clonotype itself: One base separates it from a far larger clone, so it is likely a read error. The gene calls are TRBV6-6 and TRBJ1-4; 7 bases map to TRBD1. V lost 0 bases, J lost 7 bases, and 5 bases stayed unmatched. The CDR3 loop spans 15 amino acids. Germline values: CDR1 MNHNY, CDR2 SVGAGI (reference sequence). CDR3 DNA sequence: TGTGCCAGCAGTTACTCGGGACAGAGTATTGAAAAACTGTTTTTT. This codes for CASSYSGQSIEKLFF.